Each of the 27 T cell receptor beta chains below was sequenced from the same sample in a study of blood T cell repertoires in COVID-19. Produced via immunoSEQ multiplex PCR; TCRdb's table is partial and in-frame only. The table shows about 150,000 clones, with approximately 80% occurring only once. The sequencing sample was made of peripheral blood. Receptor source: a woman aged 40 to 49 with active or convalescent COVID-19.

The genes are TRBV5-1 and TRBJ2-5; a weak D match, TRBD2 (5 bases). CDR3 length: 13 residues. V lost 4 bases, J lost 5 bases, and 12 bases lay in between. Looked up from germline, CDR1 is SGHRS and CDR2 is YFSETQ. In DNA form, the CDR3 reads TGCGCCAGCAGCCGGGGATACGAGGAGACCCAGTACTTC. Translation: CASSRGYEETQYF.

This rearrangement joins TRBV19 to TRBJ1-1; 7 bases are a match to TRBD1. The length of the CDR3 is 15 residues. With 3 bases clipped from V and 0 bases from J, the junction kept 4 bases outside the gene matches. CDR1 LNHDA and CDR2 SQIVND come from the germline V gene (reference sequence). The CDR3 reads CASSMRGPMNTEAFF. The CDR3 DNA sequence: TGTGCCAGTAGTATGAGGGGGCCCATGAACACTGAAGCTTTCTTT.

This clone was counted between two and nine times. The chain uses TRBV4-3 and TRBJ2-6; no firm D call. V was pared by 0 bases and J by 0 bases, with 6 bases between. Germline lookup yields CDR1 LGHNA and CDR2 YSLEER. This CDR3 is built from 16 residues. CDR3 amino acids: CASSQDRSSGANVLTF. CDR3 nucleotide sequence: TGCGCCAGCAGCCAAGATAGGAGCTCTGGGGCCAACGTCCTGACTTTC.

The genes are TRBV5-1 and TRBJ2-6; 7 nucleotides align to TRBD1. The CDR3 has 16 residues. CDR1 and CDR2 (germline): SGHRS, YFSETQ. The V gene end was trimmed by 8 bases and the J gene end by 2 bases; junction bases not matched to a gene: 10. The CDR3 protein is CARPGQQEPGANVLTF. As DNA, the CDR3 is TGCGCCAGGCCGGGACAGCAGGAACCTGGGGCCAACGTCCTGACTTTC.

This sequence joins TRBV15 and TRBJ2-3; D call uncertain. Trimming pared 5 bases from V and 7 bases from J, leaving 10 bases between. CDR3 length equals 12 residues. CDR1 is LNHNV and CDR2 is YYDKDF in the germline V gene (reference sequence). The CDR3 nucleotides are TGTGCCACCAGCGAGCGCGCTAATACGCAGTATTTT. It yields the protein CATSERANTQYF.

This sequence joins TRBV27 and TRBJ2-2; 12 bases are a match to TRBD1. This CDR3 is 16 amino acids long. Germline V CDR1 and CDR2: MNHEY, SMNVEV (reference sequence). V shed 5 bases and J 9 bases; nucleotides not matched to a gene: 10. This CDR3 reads CASSPRPGTGGRELFF. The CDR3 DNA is TGTGCCAGCAGTCCACGTCCCGGGACAGGGGGCCGGGAGCTGTTTTTT.

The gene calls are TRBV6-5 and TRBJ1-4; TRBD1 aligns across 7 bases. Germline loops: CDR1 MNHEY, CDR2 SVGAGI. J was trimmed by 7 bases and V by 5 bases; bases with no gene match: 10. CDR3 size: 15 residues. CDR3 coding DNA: TGTGCCAGCAGTCGACAGGGCGCGGAGAGTGAAAAACTGTTTTTT. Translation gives CASSRQGAESEKLFF.

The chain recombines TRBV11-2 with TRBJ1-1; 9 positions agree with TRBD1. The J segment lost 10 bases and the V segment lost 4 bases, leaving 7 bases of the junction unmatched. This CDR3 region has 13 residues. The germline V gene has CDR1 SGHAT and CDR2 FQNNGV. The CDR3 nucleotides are TGTGCCAGCAGCTCTTGGACAGGGGAAAGAGCTTTCTTT. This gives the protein CASSSWTGERAFF.

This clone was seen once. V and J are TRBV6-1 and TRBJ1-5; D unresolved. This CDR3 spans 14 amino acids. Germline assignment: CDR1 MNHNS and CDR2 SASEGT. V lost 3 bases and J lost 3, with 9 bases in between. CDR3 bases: TGTGCCAGCAGTGAGGTGACATACAATCAGCCCCAGCATTTT. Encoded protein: CASSEVTYNQPQHF.

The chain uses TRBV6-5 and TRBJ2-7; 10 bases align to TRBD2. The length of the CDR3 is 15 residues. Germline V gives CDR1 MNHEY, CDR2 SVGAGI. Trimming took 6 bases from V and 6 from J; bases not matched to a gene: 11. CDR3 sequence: CASRDLGTSASEQYF. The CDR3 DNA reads TGTGCCAGCAGGGACCTCGGGACTAGCGCCTCCGAGCAGTACTTC.

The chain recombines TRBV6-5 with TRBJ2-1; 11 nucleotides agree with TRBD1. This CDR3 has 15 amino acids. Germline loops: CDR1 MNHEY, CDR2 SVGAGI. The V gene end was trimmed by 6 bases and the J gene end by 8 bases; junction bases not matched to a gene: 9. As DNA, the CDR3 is TGTGCCAGCAGCCCATGGACAGGGGGCTATGATGAGCAGTTCTTC. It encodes CASSPWTGGYDEQFF.

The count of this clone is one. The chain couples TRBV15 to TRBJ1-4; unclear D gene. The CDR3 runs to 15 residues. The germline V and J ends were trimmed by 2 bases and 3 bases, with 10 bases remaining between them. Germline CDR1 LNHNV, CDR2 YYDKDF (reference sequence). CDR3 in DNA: TGTGCCACCAGCAGAAGTGAGGCGTCTAATGAAAAACTGTTTTTT. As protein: CATSRSEASNEKLFF.

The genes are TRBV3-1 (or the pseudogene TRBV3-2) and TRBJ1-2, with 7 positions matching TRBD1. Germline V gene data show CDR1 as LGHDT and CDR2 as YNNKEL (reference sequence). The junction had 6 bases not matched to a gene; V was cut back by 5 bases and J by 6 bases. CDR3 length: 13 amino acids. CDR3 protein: CASSFYRGNGYTF. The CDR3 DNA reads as TGTGCCAGCAGCTTCTACAGGGGAAATGGCTACACCTTC.

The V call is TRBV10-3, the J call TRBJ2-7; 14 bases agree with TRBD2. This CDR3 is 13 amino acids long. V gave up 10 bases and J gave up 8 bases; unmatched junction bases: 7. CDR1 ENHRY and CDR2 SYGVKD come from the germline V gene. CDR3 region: CATGLAGGPKQYF. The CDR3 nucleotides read TGTGCCACTGGACTAGCGGGGGGCCCTAAGCAGTACTTC.

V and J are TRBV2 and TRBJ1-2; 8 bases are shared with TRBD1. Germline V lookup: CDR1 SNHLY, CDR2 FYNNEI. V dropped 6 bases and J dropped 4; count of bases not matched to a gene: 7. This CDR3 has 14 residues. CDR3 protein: CASRGQAGSYGYTF. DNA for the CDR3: TGTGCCAGCAGGGGACAGGCGGGGTCCTATGGCTACACCTTC. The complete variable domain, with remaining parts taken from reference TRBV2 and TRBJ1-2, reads EPEVTQTPSHQVTQMGQEVILRCVPISNHLYFYWYRQILGQKVEFLVSFYNNEISEKSEIFDDQFSVERPDGSNFTLKIRSTKLEDSAMYFCASRGQAGSYGYTFGSGTRLTVV.

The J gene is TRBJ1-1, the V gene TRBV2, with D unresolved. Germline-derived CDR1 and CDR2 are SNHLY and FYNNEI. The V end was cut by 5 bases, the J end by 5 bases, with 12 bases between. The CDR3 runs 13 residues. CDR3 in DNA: TGTGCCAGCAGTCAGGAGGTGGGGACTGAAGCTTTCTTT. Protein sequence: CASSQEVGTEAFF. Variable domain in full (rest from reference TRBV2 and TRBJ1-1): EPEVTQTPSHQVTQMGQEVILRCVPISNHLYFYWYRQILGQKVEFLVSFYNNEISEKSEIFDDQFSVERPDGSNFTLKIRSTKLEDSAMYFCASSQEVGTEAFFGQGTRLTVV.

The CDR3 here is CASSLLGAGELFF. As DNA, the CDR3 is TGTGCCAGCAGTTTATTAGGGGCCGGGGAGCTGTTTTTT. This chain joins TRBV28 and TRBJ2-2; weak D call: TRBD1 (5 bases). The CDR3 has 13 residues. Trimming shortened V by 1 base and J by 6 bases, and 6 bases separated the two germline ends. The V gene's germline CDR1 is MDHEN and CDR2 SYDVKM.

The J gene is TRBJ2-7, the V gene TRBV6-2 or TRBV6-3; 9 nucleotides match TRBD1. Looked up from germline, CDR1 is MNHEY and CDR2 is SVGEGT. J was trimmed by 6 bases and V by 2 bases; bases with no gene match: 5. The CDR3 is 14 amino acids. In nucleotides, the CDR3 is TGTGCCAGCAGTTACGCGGACAGGGGAGGCGAGCAGTACTTC. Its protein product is CASSYADRGGEQYF.

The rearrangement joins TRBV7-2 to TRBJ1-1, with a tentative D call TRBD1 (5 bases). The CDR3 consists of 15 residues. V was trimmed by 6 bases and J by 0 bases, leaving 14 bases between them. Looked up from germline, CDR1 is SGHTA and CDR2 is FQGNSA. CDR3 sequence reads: CASSFRQLMNTEAFF. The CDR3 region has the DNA TGTGCCAGCAGTTTTCGACAGCTGATGAACACTGAAGCTTTCTTT.

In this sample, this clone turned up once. The CDR3 sequence is CAGHRPGGAGETQYF. The CDR3, as DNA: TGTGCCGGCCATCGCCCGGGGGGGGCGGGGGAGACCCAGTACTTC. The rearrangement joins TRBV30 to TRBJ2-5, with TRBD2 matching 8 bases. There are 15 residues in the CDR3. V was pared by 8 bases and J by 5 bases, with 16 bases of the junction left unmatched. CDR1 and CDR2 (germline): GTSNPN, SVGIG (reference sequence).

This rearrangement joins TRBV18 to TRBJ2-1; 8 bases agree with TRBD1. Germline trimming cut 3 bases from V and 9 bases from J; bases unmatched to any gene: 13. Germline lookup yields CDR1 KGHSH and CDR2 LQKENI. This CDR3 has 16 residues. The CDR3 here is CASSPSRDRRFSEQFF. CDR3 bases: TGTGCCAGCTCACCCAGTAGGGACAGGAGGTTCAGTGAGCAGTTCTTC.

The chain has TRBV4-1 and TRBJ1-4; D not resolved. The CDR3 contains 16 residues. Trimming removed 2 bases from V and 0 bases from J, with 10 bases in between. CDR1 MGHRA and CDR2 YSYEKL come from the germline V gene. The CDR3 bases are TGCGCCAGCAGCCAAACCCCCGGGGCAACTAATGAAAAACTGTTTTTT. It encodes CASSQTPGATNEKLFF.

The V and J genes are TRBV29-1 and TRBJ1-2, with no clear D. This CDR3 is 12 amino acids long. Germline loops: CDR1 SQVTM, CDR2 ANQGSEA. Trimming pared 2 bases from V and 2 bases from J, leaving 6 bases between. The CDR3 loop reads CSVEHQNYGYTF. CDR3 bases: TGCAGCGTTGAACATCAGAACTATGGCTACACCTTC.

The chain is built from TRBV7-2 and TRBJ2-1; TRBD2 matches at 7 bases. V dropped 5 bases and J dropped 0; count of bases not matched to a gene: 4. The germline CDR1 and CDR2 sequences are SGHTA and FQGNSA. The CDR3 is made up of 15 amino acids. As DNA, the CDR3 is TGTGCCAGCAGCCCCACTAGCGACTCCTACAATGAGCAGTTCTTC. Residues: CASSPTSDSYNEQFF.

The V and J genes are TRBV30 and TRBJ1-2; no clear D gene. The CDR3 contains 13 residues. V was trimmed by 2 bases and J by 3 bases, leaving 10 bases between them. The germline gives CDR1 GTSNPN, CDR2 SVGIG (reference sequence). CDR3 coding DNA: TGTGCCTGGAGTCCCCGCGGTTACTATGGCTACACCTTC. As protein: CAWSPRGYYGYTF.

The DNA of the CDR3 is TGTGCCAGCAGCTTGGCCGCACAATTCGGGGAGCAGTACTTC. Its protein is CASSLAAQFGEQYF. This sequence joins TRBV5-4 and TRBJ2-7; D uncertain. Germline-derived CDR1 and CDR2 are SGHNT and YYREEE (reference sequence). This CDR3 contains 14 residues. V dropped 0 bases and J dropped 7 bases, with 14 bases sitting between them. Full variable domain (missing parts from reference TRBV5-4 and TRBJ2-7): ETGVTQSPTHLIKTRGQQVTLRCSSQSGHNTVSWYQQALGQGPQFIFQYYREEENGRGNFPPRFSGLQFPNYSSELNVNALELDDSALYLCASSLAAQFGEQYFGPGTRLTVT.

CDR3 bases: TGTGCCAGCATCCAACCCGGGTACAGGGGCACTGGCTACACCTTC. Amino acids: CASIQPGYRGTGYTF. This rearrangement joins TRBV28 to TRBJ1-2; 7 bases line up with TRBD1. Germline-derived CDR1 and CDR2 are MDHEN and SYDVKM. Trimming at V came to 7 bases and at J to 7 bases, leaving 15 bases not matched to a gene. The CDR3 covers 15 residues.